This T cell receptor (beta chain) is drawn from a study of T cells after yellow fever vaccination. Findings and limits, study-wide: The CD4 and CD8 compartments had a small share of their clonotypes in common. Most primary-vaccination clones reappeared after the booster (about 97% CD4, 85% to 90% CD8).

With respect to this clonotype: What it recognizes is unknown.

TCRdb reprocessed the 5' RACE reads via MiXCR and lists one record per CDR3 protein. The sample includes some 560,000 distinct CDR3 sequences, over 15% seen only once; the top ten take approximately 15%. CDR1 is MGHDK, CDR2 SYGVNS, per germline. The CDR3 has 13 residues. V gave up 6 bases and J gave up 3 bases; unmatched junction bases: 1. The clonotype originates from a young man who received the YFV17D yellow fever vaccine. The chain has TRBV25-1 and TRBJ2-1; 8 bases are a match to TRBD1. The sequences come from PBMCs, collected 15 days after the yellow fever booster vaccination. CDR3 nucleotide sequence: TGTGCCAGCAGGGACAGGGACTACAATGAGCAGTTCTTC. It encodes CASRDRDYNEQFF.